This entry is about one TCR beta chain. Antigen unknown. PCR used 60 Vbeta primers and 13 Jbeta primers. Assay used: immunoSEQ multiplex PCR; TCRdb lists only in-frame clones, some missing. Of about 240,000 clones listed, over 70% are singletons. The CDR3 is 18 residues long. With 0 bases clipped from V and 0 bases from J, the junction kept 9 bases outside the gene matches. CDR1 and CDR2 from the germline V gene are SGHRS and YFSETQ. The entry originates in a study of cytomegalovirus exposure and HLA in healthy donors. General observations from the study: In a later analysis, compared with equally common non-associated chains, HLA-associated beta chains were more expanded. Most TCR sequences were seen very rarely across donors, but some public TCRs occurred in many.

The origin of this receptor is a woman aged 55-70 years in good health and CMV-seropositive. The chain carries TRBV5-1 and TRBJ2-7, with 10 bases identical to TRBD2. Sequenced: PBMCs. The CDR3 nucleotides are TGCGCCAGCAGCTTGGCCTTTGGGACTAGCGAGTTCTCCTACGAGCAGTACTTC. Translation gives CASSLAFGTSEFSYEQYF.